The 32 T cell receptor beta chains given below trace back to one sample, sequenced in a study of cytomegalovirus exposure and HLA in healthy donors. Both 60 Vbeta primers and 13 Jbeta primers went into the PCR. Measured with immunoSEQ multiplex PCR; TCRdb has only the in-frame clones, and not every one. In the table there are 80,000 or so clones, roughly 78% of which are singletons. The sequenced sample consisted of PBMCs. The receptors were sampled from a man aged 40-49 years in good health and CMV-seronegative.

This clone appeared once. This chain connects TRBV13 to TRBJ2-3, with D perhaps TRBD1 (5 bases). The CDR3 extends over 15 amino acids. V was clipped by 4 bases and J by 0 bases, with 11 bases between them. Germline lookup yields CDR1 PRHDT and CDR2 FYEKMQ (reference sequence). The CDR3 region has the DNA TGTGCCAGCAGCTCCCAGGGTATCAGCACAGATACGCAGTATTTT. Its protein product is CASSSQGISTDTQYF.

This chain uses TRBV19 with TRBJ1-2; a weak D match, TRBD1 (5 bases). The CDR3 runs 13 residues. Germline V CDR1 and CDR2: LNHDA, SQIVND (reference sequence). Trimming pared 7 bases from V and 5 bases from J, leaving 14 bases between. This chain's CDR3 is CASIPPGGYGYTF. In DNA, the CDR3 is TGTGCCAGTATCCCCCCCGGGGGGTATGGCTACACCTTC. The complete variable domain, with remaining parts taken from reference TRBV19 and TRBJ1-2, reads DGGITQSPKYLFRKEGQNVTLSCEQNLNHDAMYWYRQDPGQGLRLIYYSQIVNDFQKGDIAEGYSVSREKKESFPLTVTSAQKNPTAFYLCASIPPGGYGYTFGSGTRLTVV.

This clone has only a few counts. V usage is TRBV30 and J usage is TRBJ1-2; D might be TRBD1 (5 bases). V was trimmed by 0 bases and J by 4 bases, leaving 12 bases between them. CDR3 length: 14 amino acids. CDR1 GTSNPN and CDR2 SVGIG come from the germline V gene (reference sequence). The CDR3 nucleotides are TGTGCCTGGAGTGTACTCGGGGGGTCCTATGGCTACACCTTC. This codes for CAWSVLGGSYGYTF. Variable domain in full (rest from reference TRBV30 and TRBJ1-2): SQTIHQWPATLVQPVGSPLSLECTVEGTSNPNLYWYRQAAGRGLQLLFYSVGIGQISSEVPQNLSASRPQDRQFILSSKKLLLSDSGFYLCAWSVLGGSYGYTFGSGTRLTVV.

The gene calls are TRBV6-5 and TRBJ2-2; no clear D. This CDR3 contains 12 residues. Trimming stripped 0 bases from V and 7 bases from J, with 3 bases between. Looked up from germline, CDR1 is MNHEY and CDR2 is SVGAGI. The CDR3 region has the DNA TGTGCCAGCAGTTACTCGCGCGGGGAGCTGTTTTTT. Translation gives CASSYSRGELFF.

The V call is TRBV28, the J call TRBJ2-1, with D possibly TRBD2 on 5 matching bases. This CDR3 comprises 16 residues. Germline CDR1 MDHEN, CDR2 SYDVKM. V lost 4 bases to trimming and J lost 2 bases, with 15 bases between them. Written as DNA, the CDR3 is TGTGCCAGCAGTTCGCTCTCGGGGTTGCCCTACAATGAGCAGTTCTTC. This sequence encodes CASSSLSGLPYNEQFF.

This clone has only one observation. The CDR3 sequence: CATSRRTGQGANSGNTIYF. CDR3 nucleotides: TGTGCCACCAGCAGAAGAACGGGACAGGGGGCTAACTCTGGAAACACCATATATTTT. This rearrangement joins TRBV15 to TRBJ1-3; the match to TRBD1 covers 12 bases. The CDR3 is 19 amino acids. Trimming took 2 bases from V and 0 from J; bases not matched to a gene: 8. From germline, CDR1 is LNHNV and CDR2 YYDKDF (reference sequence). Together with reference TRBV15 and TRBJ1-3, the CDR3 gives the full variable domain: DAMVIQNPRYQVTQFGKPVTLSCSQTLNHNVMYWYQQKSSQAPKLLFHYYDKDFNNEADTPDNFQSRRPNTSFCFLDIRSPGLGDTAMYLCATSRRTGQGANSGNTIYFGEGSWLTVV.

The rearrangement uses TRBV19 and TRBJ1-1; TRBD1 aligns across 7 bases. Trimming at V came to 2 bases and at J to 0 bases, leaving 12 bases not matched to a gene. CDR3 length equals 18 residues. The germline V gene has CDR1 LNHDA and CDR2 SQIVND (reference sequence). The chain's CDR3 is CASSISWWQGGLNTEAFF. The CDR3 region has the DNA TGTGCCAGTAGTATATCTTGGTGGCAGGGGGGATTGAACACTGAAGCTTTCTTT.

This clone occurred a few times. The genes are TRBV10-3 and TRBJ2-1; 9 bases are a match to TRBD2. Germline values: CDR1 ENHRY, CDR2 SYGVKD. CDR3 length: 13 amino acids. V gave up 9 bases and J gave up 7 bases; unmatched junction bases: 7. This CDR3 reads CAIKSGRRNEQFF. The CDR3 bases are TGTGCCATAAAGAGCGGGAGGCGGAATGAGCAGTTCTTC.

This sequence joins TRBV6-5 and TRBJ2-1, with D perhaps matching TRBD2 (7 bases). V dropped 0 bases and J dropped 9 bases, with 12 bases sitting between them. This CDR3 spans 14 amino acids. CDR1 and CDR2 from the germline V gene are MNHEY and SVGAGI. CDR3 sequence reads: CASSYSGGAGEQFF. CDR3 sequence (DNA): TGTGCCAGCAGTTACTCGGGGGGGGCGGGTGAGCAGTTCTTC.

This sequence joins TRBV27 and TRBJ1-2; tentatively, D is TRBD1 (5 bases). Trimming left V 5 bases short and J 4 bases short, with 11 bases between. Per germline, CDR1 MNHEY and CDR2 SMNVEV (reference sequence). CDR3 length equals 13 residues. Written as DNA, the CDR3 is TGTGCCAGCAGTCGGGTGGGGGGCTATGGCTACACCTTC. Amino acid sequence: CASSRVGGYGYTF.

This clone was observed a few times. The genes are TRBV19 and TRBJ2-7; 8 bases line up with TRBD2. Germline lookup yields CDR1 LNHDA and CDR2 SQIVND (reference sequence). V was pared by 3 bases and J by 5 bases, with 15 bases of the junction left unmatched. The CDR3 is 17 amino acids. Here the CDR3 reads CASSITLWRAGVNEQYF. CDR3 coding DNA: TGTGCCAGTAGTATTACACTATGGCGAGCGGGAGTTAACGAGCAGTACTTC.

V is TRBV6-5 and J is TRBJ1-2, with TRBD1 identical over 7 bases. The CDR3 extends over 13 amino acids. V gave up 8 bases and J gave up 2 bases; unmatched junction bases: 5. Per the germline V gene, CDR1 is MNHEY and CDR2 is SVGAGI. Here the CDR3 reads CASGPGQNYGYTF. The CDR3 DNA reads as TGTGCCAGCGGCCCGGGACAGAACTATGGCTACACCTTC.

V gene TRBV5-1 combines with J gene TRBJ1-4, with unresolved D. CDR1 and CDR2 (germline): SGHRS, YFSETQ. This CDR3 has 13 residues. V dropped 0 bases and J dropped 5 bases, with 5 bases sitting between them. Written as DNA, the CDR3 is TGCGCCAGCAGCTTGGGAGTAAATGAAAAACTGTTTTTT. Its protein product is CASSLGVNEKLFF.

V gene TRBV10-3 combines with J gene TRBJ1-5; 7 bases align to TRBD1. The CDR3 length is 14 residues. Germline V gene sequence: CDR1 ENHRY, CDR2 SYGVKD. The ends lost 6 bases at V and 2 bases at J; junction bases unmatched: 4. In DNA, the CDR3 is TGTGCCATCAGAACCGGGACAGGCAATCAGCCCCAGCATTTT. Protein sequence: CAIRTGTGNQPQHF.

V usage is TRBV6-1 and J usage is TRBJ2-1; 11 nucleotides line up with TRBD2. Germline V gene lookup returns CDR1 MNHNS and CDR2 SASEGT. The junction had 5 bases not matched to a gene; V was cut back by 2 bases and J by 8 bases. CDR3 length: 15 residues. CDR3 sequence: CASSETSGSSDEQFF. In DNA form, the CDR3 reads TGTGCCAGCAGTGAAACTAGCGGGAGTTCAGATGAGCAGTTCTTC.

The V call is TRBV5-5, the J call TRBJ2-7, with D unresolved. Germline lookup yields CDR1 SGHKS and CDR2 YYEKEE (reference sequence). V gave up 0 bases and J gave up 2 bases, with 6 bases separating them. The CDR3 sequence is 13 residues long. The CDR3 sequence: CASSLGNTYEQYF. Written as DNA, the CDR3 is TGTGCCAGCAGCTTGGGCAACACCTACGAGCAGTACTTC.

CDR3 residues: CASRRTGTGYTF. CDR3 coding DNA: TGTGCCAGCAGGCGGACAGGGACCGGCTACACCTTC. V and J are TRBV27 and TRBJ1-2; 8 positions match TRBD1. Looked up from germline, CDR1 is MNHEY and CDR2 is SMNVEV (reference sequence). This CDR3 comprises 12 residues. The trim removed 6 bases at V and 8 bases at J, leaving 5 bases unmatched.

On this clone: Other DNA sequences in the same sample also yield this CDR3. V and J are TRBV6-6 and TRBJ2-7; 12 nucleotides align to TRBD1. There are 15 residues in the CDR3. V shed 2 bases, J shed 10 bases, and the junction held 9 bases outside the gene matches. CDR1 MNHNY and CDR2 SVGAGI come from the germline V gene (reference sequence). The CDR3 here is CASSYPGQGAGEQYF. CDR3 coding DNA: TGTGCCAGCAGTTACCCGGGACAGGGGGCAGGCGAACAGTACTTC.

This clone turned up a few times. V and J are TRBV4-3 and TRBJ1-6; D gene ambiguous. V lost 0 bases and J 7 bases, leaving 16 bases between the germline ends. Germline V lookup: CDR1 LGHNA, CDR2 YSLEER. CDR3 length: 17 residues. In nucleotides, the CDR3 is TGCGCCAGCAGCCAAGATCCTTTCCGTTCACGGAATTCACCCCTCCACTTT. Protein sequence: CASSQDPFRSRNSPLHF.

The rearrangement links TRBV6-5 to TRBJ1-2, with TRBD1 matching over 10 bases. The CDR3 length is 14 residues. Trimming at V came to 6 bases and at J to 8 bases, leaving 9 bases not matched to a gene. Looked up from germline, CDR1 is MNHEY and CDR2 is SVGAGI. As DNA, the CDR3 is TGTGCCAGCAGCCAAACCGGACAGGGGGGGGGCTACACCTTC. Translating gives CASSQTGQGGGYTF.

The V call is TRBV28, the J call TRBJ2-7; D uncertain. The CDR3 covers 12 residues. Germline V lookup: CDR1 MDHEN, CDR2 SYDVKM. V was pared by 3 bases and J by 6 bases, with 9 bases between. CDR3 bases: TGTGCCAGCAGTTTCAGAGGCCGCGAGCAGTACTTC. It translates to CASSFRGREQYF.

The chain carries TRBV28 and TRBJ2-1; D unresolved. V lost 2 bases and J lost 4, with 9 bases in between. The CDR3 is made up of 14 amino acids. Germline V gene sequence: CDR1 MDHEN, CDR2 SYDVKM. Written as DNA, the CDR3 is TGTGCCAGCAGTTTAGTTGGCTTATACAATGAGCAGTTCTTC. Translating gives CASSLVGLYNEQFF.

The chain couples TRBV7-2 to TRBJ2-7, with 7 bases aligning to TRBD1. V gave up 5 bases and J gave up 3 bases; unmatched junction bases: 4. This CDR3 comprises 13 residues. Germline CDR1 and CDR2: SGHTA and FQGNSA. The CDR3 loop reads CASSRDRVYEQYF. CDR3 nucleotides: TGTGCCAGCAGCCGTGACAGGGTCTACGAGCAGTACTTC.

Note on this clone: One end of the junction does not line up with germline, which may come from a read error. The chain joins TRBV11-2 to TRBJ2-1, with D hard to call. CDR3 length: 12 amino acids. Germline V gene sequence: CDR1 SGHAT, CDR2 FQNNGV. CDR3 in DNA: TGTGCCAGCAGCTTAAAGCTCAATGGGCAGTTCTTC. This translates into CASSLKLNGQFF.

The chain couples TRBV5-4 to TRBJ2-2; D might be TRBD1 (6 bases). Germline CDR1 SGHNT, CDR2 YYREEE (reference sequence). Trimming took off 5 bases at V and 2 bases at J, with 10 bases between the two ends. The CDR3 contains 14 residues. The CDR3 region has the DNA TGTGCCAGCAGGGACAGTGACAACACCGGGGAGCTGTTTTTT. Protein: CASRDSDNTGELFF.

This rearrangement joins TRBV7-2 to TRBJ2-7; 9 nucleotides align to TRBD2. The germline V gene encodes CDR1 SGHTA and CDR2 FQGNSA. V trimming: 5 bases; J trimming: 2 bases; junction bases outside the gene matches: 7. This CDR3 contains 15 residues. CDR3 bases: TGTGCCAGCAGCCTCGGGCTAGCGGGAACCTACGAGCAGTACTTC. Translation gives CASSLGLAGTYEQYF.

The chain combines TRBV5-6 with TRBJ2-5; 9 bases are a match to TRBD1. The tail of the sequence fits TRBJ2-7 better, so the J call may be wrong. CDR3 length: 13 residues. Per the germline V gene, CDR1 is SGHDT and CDR2 is YYEEEE. The CDR3: CASTQRQGGEQYF. CDR3 nucleotides: TGTGCCAGCACCCAACGACAGGGGGGCGAGCAGTACTTC.

This clone was seen more than once but under ten times. The chain uses TRBV7-9 and TRBJ1-3; TRBD1 agrees at 8 bases. Germline V lookup: CDR1 SEHNR, CDR2 FQNEAQ (reference sequence). J lost 0 bases, V lost 4 bases, and 5 bases had no gene match. There are 16 residues in the CDR3. CDR3 in amino acids: CASSWTGMSSGNTIYF. The CDR3 DNA reads as TGTGCCAGCAGCTGGACAGGGATGTCCTCTGGAAACACCATATATTTT.

The V gene is TRBV25-1, the J gene TRBJ2-7; 8 bases fit TRBD1. The V and J ends lost 2 bases and 1 base, in that order; junction bases with no gene match: 4. CDR1 and CDR2 from the germline V gene are MGHDK and SYGVNS. This CDR3 contains 15 residues. The CDR3 nucleotides read TGTGCCAGCAGTGAAAAAAGGACAGGGTCCTACGAGCAGTACTTC. This sequence encodes CASSEKRTGSYEQYF.

This chain's CDR3 is CAISEGQVYEQYF. The CDR3 region has the DNA TGTGCCATCAGTGAAGGACAGGTCTACGAGCAGTACTTC. The gene calls are TRBV10-3 and TRBJ2-7; 7 bases agree with TRBD1. CDR1 is ENHRY and CDR2 is SYGVKD in the germline V gene. V dropped 3 bases and J dropped 3; count of bases not matched to a gene: 2. The CDR3 has 13 amino acids.

The chain has TRBV28 and TRBJ2-5; D gene ambiguous. This CDR3 has 12 amino acids. Deletions cut 2 bases from V and 2 bases from J, with 3 bases between. CDR1 and CDR2 (germline): MDHEN, SYDVKM. The CDR3 DNA reads TGTGCCAGCAGTTTACCACAAGAGACCCAGTACTTC. Translated, it gives CASSLPQETQYF. The full variable domain, with the rest looked up from reference TRBV28 and TRBJ2-5, is DVKVTQSSRYLVKRTGEKVFLECVQDMDHENMFWYRQDPGLGLRLIYFSYDVKMKEKGDIPEGYSVSREKKERFSLILESASTNQTSMYLCASSLPQETQYFGPGTRLLVL.

The V call is TRBV29-1, the J call TRBJ2-2, with no clear D. This CDR3 comprises 15 residues. Germline loops: CDR1 SQVTM, CDR2 ANQGSEA. V shed 4 bases and J shed 2 bases, with 14 bases lying between them. CDR3 nucleotides: TGCAGCGTTGTGGCCCGAACACCAAACACCGGGGAGCTGTTTTTT. Translated, it gives CSVVARTPNTGELFF.